This T cell receptor (beta chain) appears in the sequencing data of a study of beta chain features in type 1 diabetes. Overall study results and limits: Patients with Type 1 diabetes showed moderately but significantly shorter TCRB CDR3s in all four CD4+ subsets. A PCR bias possibly favoring shorter templates would apply equally to patients and controls.

Losses at the gene ends were 4 bases for V and 4 bases for J; bases not matched to a gene: 6. This CDR3 has 14 amino acids. The germline V gene encodes CDR1 MNHNY and CDR2 SVGAGI (reference sequence). Via the markers CD45RO/CCR7/CD25/CD127/CD95/CD27, stem cell-like memory, regulatory, central memory and naive CD4+ cells were sorted. Of the isolated RNA, all was reverse transcribed, and so the sequenced material was expressed TCRB transcripts. TCRdb's copy holds only in-frame clones and misses some; the assay was immunoSEQ multiplex PCR. The sample has around 260,000 clones; roughly a quarter are singletons. This clone was seen a handful of times. What it binds is not known.

The rearrangement joins TRBV6-6 to TRBJ1-2; 7 bases are shared with TRBD1. The TCR was taken from a woman under 40 with type 1 diabetes. The sequencing sample was made of naive CD4+ T cells from blood. The CDR3 region is CASSLPGTVYGYTF. CDR3 bases: TGTGCCAGCAGTTTGCCCGGGACAGTCTATGGCTACACCTTC.